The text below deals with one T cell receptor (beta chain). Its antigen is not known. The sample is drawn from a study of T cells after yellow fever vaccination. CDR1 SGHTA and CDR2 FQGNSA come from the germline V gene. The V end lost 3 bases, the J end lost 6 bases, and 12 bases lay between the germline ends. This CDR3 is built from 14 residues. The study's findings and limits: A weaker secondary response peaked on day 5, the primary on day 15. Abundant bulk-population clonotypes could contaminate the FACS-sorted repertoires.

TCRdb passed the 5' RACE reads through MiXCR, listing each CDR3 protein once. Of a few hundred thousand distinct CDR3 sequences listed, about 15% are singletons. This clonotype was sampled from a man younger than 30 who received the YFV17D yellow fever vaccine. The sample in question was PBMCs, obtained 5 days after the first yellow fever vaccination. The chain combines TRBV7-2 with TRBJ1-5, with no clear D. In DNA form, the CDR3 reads TGTGCCAGCAGCTTTGGGCGAAACGGTCAGCCCCAGCATTTT. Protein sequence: CASSFGRNGQPQHF.